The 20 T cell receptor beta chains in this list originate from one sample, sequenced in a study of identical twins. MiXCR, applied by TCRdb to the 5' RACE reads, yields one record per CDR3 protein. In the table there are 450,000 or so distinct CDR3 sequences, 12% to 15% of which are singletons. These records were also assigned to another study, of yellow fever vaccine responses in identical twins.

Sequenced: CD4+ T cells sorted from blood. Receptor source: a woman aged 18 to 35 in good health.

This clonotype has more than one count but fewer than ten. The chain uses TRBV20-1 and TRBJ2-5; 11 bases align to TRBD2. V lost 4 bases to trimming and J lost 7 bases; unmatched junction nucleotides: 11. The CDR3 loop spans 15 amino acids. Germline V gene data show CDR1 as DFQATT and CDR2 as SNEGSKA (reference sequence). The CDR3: CSAIGLAGSYATQYF. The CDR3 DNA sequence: TGCAGTGCTATAGGACTAGCGGGTTCTTATGCGACCCAGTACTTC.

As DNA, the CDR3 is TGTGCCAGCAGTACCTCCCGGACAGCGAGCACAGATACGCAGTATTTT. This sequence encodes CASSTSRTASTDTQYF. This chain connects TRBV6-1 to TRBJ2-3; D possibly corresponds to TRBD1 (6 bases). Germline V gene data show CDR1 as MNHNS and CDR2 as SASEGT. V lost 5 bases to trimming and J lost 0 bases, with 15 bases between them. This CDR3 contains 16 residues.

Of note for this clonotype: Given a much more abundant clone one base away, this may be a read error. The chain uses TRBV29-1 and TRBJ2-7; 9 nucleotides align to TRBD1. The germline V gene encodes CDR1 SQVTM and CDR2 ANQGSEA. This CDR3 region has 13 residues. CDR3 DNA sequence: TGCAGCGTGGGGGGACAGGGCCCCTACGGGCAGTACTTC. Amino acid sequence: CSVGGQGPYGQYF.

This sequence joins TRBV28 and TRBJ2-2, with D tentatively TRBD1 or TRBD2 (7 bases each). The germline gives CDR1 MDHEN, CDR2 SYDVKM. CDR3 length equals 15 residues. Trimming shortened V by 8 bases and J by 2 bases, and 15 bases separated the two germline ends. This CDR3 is CASCPGGANTGELFF. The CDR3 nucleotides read TGTGCCAGCTGCCCAGGGGGGGCAAACACCGGGGAGCTGTTTTTT.

CDR3 nucleotides: TGCGCCAGCAGCCAATCCCTGGAGTGGGAGCAGTACTTC. Amino acid sequence: CASSQSLEWEQYF. This chain links TRBV4-3 with TRBJ2-7, with no clear D. This CDR3 contains 13 residues. Germline-derived CDR1 and CDR2 are LGHNA and YSLEER. Trimming took 2 bases from V and 7 from J, leaving 12 bases between them.

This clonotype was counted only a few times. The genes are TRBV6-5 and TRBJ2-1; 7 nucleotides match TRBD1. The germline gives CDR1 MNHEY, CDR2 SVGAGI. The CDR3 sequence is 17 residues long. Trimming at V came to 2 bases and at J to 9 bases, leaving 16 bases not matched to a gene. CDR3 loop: CASSYLRGQTSISEQFF. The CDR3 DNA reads TGTGCCAGCAGTTACCTTAGGGGGCAGACTTCAATCAGTGAGCAGTTCTTC.

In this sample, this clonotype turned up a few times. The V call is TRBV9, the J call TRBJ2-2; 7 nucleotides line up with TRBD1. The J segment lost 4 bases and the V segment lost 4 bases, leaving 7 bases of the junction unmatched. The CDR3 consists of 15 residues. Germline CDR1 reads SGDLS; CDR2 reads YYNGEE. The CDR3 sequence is CASSPRQGITGELFF. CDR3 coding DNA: TGTGCCAGCAGCCCGAGACAGGGAATCACCGGGGAGCTGTTTTTT. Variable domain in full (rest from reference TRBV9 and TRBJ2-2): DSGVTQTPKHLITATGQRVTLRCSPRSGDLSVYWYQQSLDQGLQFLIQYYNGEERAKGNILERFSAQQFPDLHSELNLSSLELGDSALYFCASSPRQGITGELFFGEGSRLTVL.

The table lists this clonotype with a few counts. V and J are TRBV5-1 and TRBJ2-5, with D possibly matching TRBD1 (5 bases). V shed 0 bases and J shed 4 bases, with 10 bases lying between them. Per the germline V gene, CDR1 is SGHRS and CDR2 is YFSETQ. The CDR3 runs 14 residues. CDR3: CASSLATGSETQYF. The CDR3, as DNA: TGCGCCAGCAGCTTGGCCACAGGATCAGAGACCCAGTACTTC. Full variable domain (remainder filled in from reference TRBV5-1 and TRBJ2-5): KAGVTQTPRYLIKTRGQQVTLSCSPISGHRSVSWYQQTPGQGLQFLFEYFSETQRNKGNFPGRFSGRQFSNSRSEMNVSTLELGDSALYLCASSLATGSETQYFGPGTRLLVL.

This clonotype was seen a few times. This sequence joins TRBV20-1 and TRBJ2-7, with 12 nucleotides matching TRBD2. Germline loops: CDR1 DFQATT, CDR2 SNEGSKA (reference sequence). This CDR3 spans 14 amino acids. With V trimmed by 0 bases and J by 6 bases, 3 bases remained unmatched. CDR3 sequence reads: CSARDPLAGGEQYF. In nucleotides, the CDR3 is TGCAGTGCTAGAGATCCACTAGCGGGAGGCGAGCAGTACTTC.

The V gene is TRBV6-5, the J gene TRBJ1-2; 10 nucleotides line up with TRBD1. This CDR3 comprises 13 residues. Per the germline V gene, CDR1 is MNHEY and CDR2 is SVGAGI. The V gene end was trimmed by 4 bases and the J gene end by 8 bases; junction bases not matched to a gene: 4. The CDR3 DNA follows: TGTGCCAGCAGTTTGGACAGGGGGAGAGGCTACACCTTC. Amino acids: CASSLDRGRGYTF.

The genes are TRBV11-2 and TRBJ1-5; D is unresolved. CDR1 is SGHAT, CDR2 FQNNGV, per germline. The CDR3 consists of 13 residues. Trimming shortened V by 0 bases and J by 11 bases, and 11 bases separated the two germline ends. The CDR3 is CASSLDDSTAQHF. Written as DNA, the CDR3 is TGTGCCAGCAGCTTAGATGACTCAACGGCCCAGCATTTT.

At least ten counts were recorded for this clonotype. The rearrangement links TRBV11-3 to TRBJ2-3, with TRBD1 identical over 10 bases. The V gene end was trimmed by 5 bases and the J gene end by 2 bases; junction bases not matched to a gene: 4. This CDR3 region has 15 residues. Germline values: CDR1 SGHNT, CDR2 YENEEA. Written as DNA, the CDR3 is TGTGCCAGCAGCGCCGGGACAGGGGACACAGATACGCAGTATTTT. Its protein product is CASSAGTGDTDTQYF.

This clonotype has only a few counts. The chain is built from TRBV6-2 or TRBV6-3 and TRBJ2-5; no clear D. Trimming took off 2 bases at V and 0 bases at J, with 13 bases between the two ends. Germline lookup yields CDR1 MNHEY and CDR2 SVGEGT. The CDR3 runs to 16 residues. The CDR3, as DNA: TGTGCCAGCAGTTACATGCAGCGATCGTACCAAGAGACCCAGTACTTC. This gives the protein CASSYMQRSYQETQYF.

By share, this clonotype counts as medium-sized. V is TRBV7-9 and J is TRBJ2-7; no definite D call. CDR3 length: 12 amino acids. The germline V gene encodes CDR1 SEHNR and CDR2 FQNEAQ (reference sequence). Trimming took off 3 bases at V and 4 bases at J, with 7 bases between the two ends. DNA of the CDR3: TGTGCCAGCAGCTTTGCTTCATACGAGCAGTACTTC. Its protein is CASSFASYEQYF.

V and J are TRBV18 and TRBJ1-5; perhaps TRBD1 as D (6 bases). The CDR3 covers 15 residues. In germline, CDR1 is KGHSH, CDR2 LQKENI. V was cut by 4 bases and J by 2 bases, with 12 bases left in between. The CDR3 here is CASSQGGKGNQPQHF. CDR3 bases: TGTGCCAGCTCACAAGGGGGAAAGGGCAATCAGCCCCAGCATTTT.

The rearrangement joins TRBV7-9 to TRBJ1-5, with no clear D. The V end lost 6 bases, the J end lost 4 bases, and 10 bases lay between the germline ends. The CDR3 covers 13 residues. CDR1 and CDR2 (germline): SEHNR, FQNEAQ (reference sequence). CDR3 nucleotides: TGTGCCAGCAGACTTACAGAGAATCAGCCCCAGCATTTT. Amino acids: CASRLTENQPQHF.

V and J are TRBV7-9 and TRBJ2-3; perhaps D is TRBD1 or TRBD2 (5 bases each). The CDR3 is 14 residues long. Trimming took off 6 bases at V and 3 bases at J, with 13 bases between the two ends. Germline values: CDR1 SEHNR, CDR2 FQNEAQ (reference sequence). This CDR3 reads CASRERGRTDTQYF. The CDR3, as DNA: TGTGCCAGCAGGGAGAGGGGCCGTACAGATACGCAGTATTTT.

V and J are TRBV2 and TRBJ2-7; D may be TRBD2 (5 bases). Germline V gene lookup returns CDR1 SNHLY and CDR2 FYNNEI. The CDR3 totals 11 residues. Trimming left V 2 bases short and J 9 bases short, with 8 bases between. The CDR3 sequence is CASSEYGGQYF. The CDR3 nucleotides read TGTGCCAGCAGTGAATACGGAGGGCAGTACTTC.

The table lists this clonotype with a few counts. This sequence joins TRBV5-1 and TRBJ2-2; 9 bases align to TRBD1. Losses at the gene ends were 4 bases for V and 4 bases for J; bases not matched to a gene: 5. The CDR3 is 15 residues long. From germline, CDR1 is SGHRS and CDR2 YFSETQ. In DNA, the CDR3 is TGCGCCAGCAGCCAAACGACAGGGGGCACCGGGGAGCTGTTTTTT. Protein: CASSQTTGGTGELFF. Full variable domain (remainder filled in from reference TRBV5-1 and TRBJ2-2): KAGVTQTPRYLIKTRGQQVTLSCSPISGHRSVSWYQQTPGQGLQFLFEYFSETQRNKGNFPGRFSGRQFSNSRSEMNVSTLELGDSALYLCASSQTTGGTGELFFGEGSRLTVL.

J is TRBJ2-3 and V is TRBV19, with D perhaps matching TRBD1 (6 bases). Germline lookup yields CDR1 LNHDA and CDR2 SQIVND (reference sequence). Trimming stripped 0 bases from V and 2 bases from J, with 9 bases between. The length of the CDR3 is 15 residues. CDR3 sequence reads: CASSIEGGTTDTQYF. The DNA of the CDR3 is TGTGCCAGTAGTATAGAAGGGGGAACCACAGATACGCAGTATTTT.